This T cell receptor (beta chain) was recorded in a study of vaccination effects on CD4 cells after COVID-19 (dated by TCRdb to 2022 to 2024). Regarding the study in general: In the ViraFEST assay, PBMC were stimulated with viral peptide pools, and TCR sequencing was then used to find antigen-specific CD4+ T cell clonotypes based on their expansion. Each participant got two doses of an mRNA SARS-CoV-2 vaccine, either BNT162b2 or mRNA-1273. Cultures from other donors in the study were sequenced with the Oncomine TCR Beta short-read assay on an Illumina iSeq 100. Each well held more than 1.5 million PBMC cultured in IMDM containing roughly 5% human AB serum, 8 to 10 IU/ml IL-2 and gentamicin, along with approximately 10 ug/ml peptides. A total of 10 COVID-19 convalescent patients and a few SARS-CoV-2-naive healthy vaccine recipients were included in the full study. In both COVID-19 convalescent patients and infection-naive vaccine recipients, the study compared SARS-CoV-2 spike-specific CD4+ TCR repertoires from before mRNA vaccination with those from after it.

After 10 to 11 days of culture, CD4+ T cells were isolated with the EasySep CD4+ T cell isolation kit. Negative nucleocapsid antibody results before and after vaccination confirmed that the healthy vaccine recipients had no prior SARS-CoV-2 infection. Half of the culture medium was replaced with fresh IL-2-containing medium on days 3 and 7. Unless otherwise noted, each peptide stimulation condition was cultured in triplicate wells. Using Ficoll-Paque Plus gradient centrifugation, PBMC were separated from whole blood and then either used fresh or cryopreserved at -140C. The QIAamp micro DNA kit was used to extract genomic DNA from the cultured CD4+ T cells. This clone was detected once. Its antigen has not been determined. Within one base of it there is no much larger clone, and no base qualities were kept. Libraries were constructed by the immunoSEQ multiplex PCR assay. DNA from the cultured, isolated CD4+ T cells was subjected to TCR beta CDR3 sequencing. Concerning the study's data processing: Non-productive TCR sequences were discarded, and reads were trimmed to the CDR3 region, with only CDR3s of 7 or more amino acids retained. Antigen-specific clonotypes were identified using the MANAFEST web app by comparison of expansion in peptide wells against reference cultures. Positive clones required FDR<0.05 expansion versus reference and all other wells, odds ratio above 5, and frequency above 0.1% in two replicate wells. A clonotype was called cross-reactive if it was significantly expanded both in SARS-CoV-2 spike wells and in at least one common cold coronavirus spike condition. CDR3 similarity was assessed by Levenshtein distance with the stringdist R package, and unrooted trees were built with ape in R 3.6.1. What TCRdb holds here is the immuneACCESS table cut down to in-frame rearrangements. Part of the clones is not present; checked against another copy, under half of the missing clones reflect an unresolved V gene, and the others are unexplained. V and J calls and clone size come straight from that table; D and trimming were deduced from the DNA. For this sample the table gives 65,000 to 80,000 clones, of which 75% to 80% were detected only once. Roughly 1.9% of the sample is in the top ten clones.

The paper's findings and limits, for the study overall: Among healthy vaccine recipients, nearly all vaccine-induced clones were SARS-CoV-2 mono-reactive, and only 1 of 255 was cross-reactive with common cold coronaviruses. At late post-vaccination timepoints, both infection-induced and vaccine-induced clones showed marked clonal contraction, consistent with waning T cell responses. The study was limited by a small number of convalescent patients and lacked early post-infection timepoints.

Sequencing was performed on CD4+ T cells from PBMCs cultured without peptide, taken before COVID-19 vaccination. This TCR was sampled from a human donor who received a COVID-19 vaccine.

The CDR3 sequence is CASSLAGDRGRRAPLHF. DNA sequence: TGTGCCAGCAGCTTGGCCGGGGACAGGGGGCGAAGGGCACCCCTCCACTTT. The rearrangement joined TRBV5-6 to TRBJ1-6; 12 bases in between match TRBD1. Trimming removed 0 bases from V and 11 bases from J; the gene matches leave 9 bases unexplained. CDR1 SGHDT and CDR2 YYEEEE are derived from the germline V gene. The CDR3 sequence holds 17 residues, the cysteine and phenylalanine included. The sequence is cut down to CDR3 DNA, 51 bases in frame from base 1.